This TCR beta chain emerged from a study of shared clonotypes between healthy human individuals. This CDR3 contains 13 residues. Trimming took off 0 bases at V and 5 bases at J, with 5 bases between the two ends. The germline V gene has CDR1 SGHTA and CDR2 FQGNSA. Using immunoSEQ multiplex PCR, the repertoire was profiled, and TCRdb retains in-frame clones only, with some absent. The profile covers about 2.4 million clones, with roughly nine tenths appearing a single time and roughly 0.13% taken by the ten largest. This clone was found once. Sequenced sample: naive CD4+ T cells sorted from blood. Noted subset: CD45RA+ positively selected. The TCR comes from a young man in good health. The chain employs TRBV7-2 and TRBJ2-1; possibly TRBD1 for D (5 bases). The CDR3: CASSLAGHNEQFF. CDR3 nucleotides: TGTGCCAGCAGCTTAGCGGGGCACAATGAGCAGTTCTTC. The complete variable domain, with remaining parts taken from reference TRBV7-2 and TRBJ2-1, reads GAGVSQSPSNKVTEKGKDVELRCDPISGHTALYWYRQSLGQGLEFLIYFQGNSAPDKSGLPSDRFSAERTGGSVSTLTIQRTQQEDSAVYLCASSLAGHNEQFFGPGTRLTVL.